Included here is one TCR beta chain sequence, with context. This entry is derived from a study of blood T cells in healthy people across ages. RNA extraction gave at least 5.5 micrograms of total RNA per sample. It was with a sample-barcoded 5' primer and a J-beta primer mix that a second PCR of roughly 7 to 12 cycles was run. The template-switch adaptor was a 5' adaptor with 12 random nucleotides. It tagged each cDNA molecule. TCRdb ran MiXCR on the 5' RACE reads and lists one entry per CDR3 protein. The table lists about 680,000 distinct CDR3 sequences, around half of them singletons. The CDR3 is made up of 13 amino acids. Germline CDR1 is DFQATT and CDR2 is SNEGSKA (reference sequence). The junction had 12 bases not matched to a gene; V was cut back by 8 bases and J by 8 bases.

The chain is built from TRBV20-1 and TRBJ2-1; 7 positions agree with TRBD2. This TCR was recovered from a woman in her sixties in good health. Sequencing was performed on blood. The CDR3 nucleotides read TGCAGTACTTCCCCCAGCGGGGCCGATGAGCAGTTCTTC. Its translation: CSTSPSGADEQFF.